This T cell receptor (beta chain) was obtained from a study of spatial heterogeneity in lung cancer. Study-level findings and limits: It was estimated that coverage of tumor T cells reached about 7% for alpha chains and less than 15% for beta chains. The number of expanded tumor alpha and beta chains correlated with mutation number.

This sample's time point: sample taken at primary tumor resection. Samples were donated by 72 untreated early-stage non-small cell lung cancer patients. Turning to this clonotype: Its target is unknown.

MiXCR, applied by TCRdb to the 5' RACE reads, yields one record per CDR3 protein. The sample yields 15,000 to 20,000 distinct CDR3 sequences, about 7.5% seen once. The V gene's germline CDR1 is PRHDT and CDR2 FYEKMQ (reference sequence). Trimming took off 4 bases at V and 0 bases at J, with 18 bases between the two ends. This CDR3 is 17 amino acids long. The sample was lung tumor tissue, taken at surgery. This receptor was identified in a male donor with early-stage non-small cell lung cancer. The chain couples TRBV13 to TRBJ2-5, with no clear D. CDR3 nucleotides: TGTGCCAGCAGCTCCCGAGAGCTTCCAGGTAACCAAGAGACCCAGTACTTC. Residues: CASSSRELPGNQETQYF. The complete variable domain, with remaining parts taken from reference TRBV13 and TRBJ2-5, reads AAGVIQSPRHLIKEKRETATLKCYPIPRHDTVYWYQQGPGQDPQFLISFYEKMQSDKGSIPDRFSAQQFSDYHSELNMSSLELGDSALYFCASSSRELPGNQETQYFGPGTRLLVL.